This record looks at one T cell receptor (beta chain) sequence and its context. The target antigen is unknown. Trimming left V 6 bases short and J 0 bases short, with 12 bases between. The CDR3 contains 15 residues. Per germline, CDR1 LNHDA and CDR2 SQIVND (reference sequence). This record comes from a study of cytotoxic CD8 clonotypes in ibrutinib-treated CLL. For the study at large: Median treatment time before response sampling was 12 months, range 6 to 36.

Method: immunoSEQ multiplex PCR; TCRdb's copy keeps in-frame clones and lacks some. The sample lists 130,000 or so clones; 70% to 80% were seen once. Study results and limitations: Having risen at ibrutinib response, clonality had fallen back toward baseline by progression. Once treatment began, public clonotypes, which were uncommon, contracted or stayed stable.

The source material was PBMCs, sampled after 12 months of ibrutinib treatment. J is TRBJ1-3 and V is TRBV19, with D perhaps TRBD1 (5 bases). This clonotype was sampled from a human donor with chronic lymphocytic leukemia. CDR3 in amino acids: CASSPRDLSGNTIYF. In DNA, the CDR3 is TGTGCCAGTAGCCCCAGGGATCTCTCTGGAAACACCATATATTTT.